This T cell receptor (beta chain) was captured in a study of blood T cell repertoires in COVID-19. The overall study: Italy, Spain and the United States were the sources of the convalescent and acute COVID-19 samples. PBMCs, B-cell-depleted T cells, or T cells provided the cDNA or gDNA that made up the material.

Original processing notes: Reference gene primer amplification gave nucleated cell count estimates. Assay: immunoSEQ multiplex PCR; the TCRdb copy retains only in-frame clones and omits some. That table supplies the V and J calls and clone size; D and trimming were determined from the DNA. The data hold around 170,000 clones, with more than 85% observed a single time. With V trimmed by 2 bases and J by 7 bases, 5 bases remained unmatched. The CDR3 spans 15 residues. CDR1 and CDR2 (germline): KGHDR, SFDVKD. The chain carries TRBV24-1 and TRBJ2-1; 9 bases are shared with TRBD2. The TCR comes from a woman in her twenties or thirties with active or convalescent COVID-19. The sample taken for sequencing was peripheral blood. The CDR3 sequence is CATSDWASGINEQFF. Here the CDR3 DNA reads TGTGCCACCAGTGATTGGGCTAGCGGGATTAATGAGCAGTTCTTC.